This TCR beta chain was recorded in a study of T-cell reconstitution after alpha-beta-depleted transplantation in children. It was with unique molecular identifiers that the TCRbeta library was prepared. TCRdb redid the calling of the PCR reads with MiXCR, one entry per CDR3 protein. The repertoire holds approximately 640,000 distinct CDR3 sequences, around 16% seen once, with under 1.2% in the top ten. CDR1 and CDR2 from the germline V gene are GTSNPN and SVGIG (reference sequence). The CDR3 runs to 12 residues. V was clipped by 0 bases and J by 3 bases, with 6 bases between them. The TCR was taken from a human donor who donated a stem cell graft to a child with acute myeloid leukemia. The J gene is TRBJ2-7, the V gene TRBV30; the D is unclear. The sample in question was PBMCs from the stem cell graft donor, obtained from the stem cell graft. The CDR3 coding sequence is TGTGCCTGGAGTGTGGTCAGCTACGAGCAGTACTTC. Its translation: CAWSVVSYEQYF.